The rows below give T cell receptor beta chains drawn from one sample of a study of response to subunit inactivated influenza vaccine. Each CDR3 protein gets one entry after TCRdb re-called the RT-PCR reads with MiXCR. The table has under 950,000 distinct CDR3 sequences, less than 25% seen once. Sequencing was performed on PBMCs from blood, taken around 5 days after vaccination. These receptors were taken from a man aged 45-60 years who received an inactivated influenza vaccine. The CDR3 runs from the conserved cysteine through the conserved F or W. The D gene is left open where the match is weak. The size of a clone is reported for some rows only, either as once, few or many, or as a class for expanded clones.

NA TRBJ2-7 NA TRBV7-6 TGTGCCAGCAGCTCCGGGACCCACACCCGTGAGCAGTACTTC CASSSGTHTREQYF
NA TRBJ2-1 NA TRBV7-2 TGTGCCAGCAGCTTACGATTACAGACTGAGCAGTTCTTC CASSLRLQTEQFF
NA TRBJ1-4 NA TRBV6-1 TGTGCCAGCAAGCGCGGGTCTAATGAAAAACTGTTTTTT CASKRGSNEKLFF
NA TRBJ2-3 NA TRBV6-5 TGTGCCAGCAGTTATCGCGGCAAGGTAACAGATACGCAGTATTTT CASSYRGKVTDTQYF
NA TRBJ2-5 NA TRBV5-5 TGTGCCAGCAGCTCGGGCGGTTTGGGGGACGAGACCCAGTACTTC CASSSGGLGDETQYF
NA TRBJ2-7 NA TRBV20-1 TGCAGTGCTAGAGATCCCACCCGGTCTTTGTACGAGCAGTACTTC CSARDPTRSLYEQYF
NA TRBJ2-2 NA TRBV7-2 TGTGCCAGCAGCTTCCTGGGGGTCGGGGAGCTGTTTTTT CASSFLGVGELFF
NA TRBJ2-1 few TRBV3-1 TGTGCCAGCAGCCAACCGAGGGGCGCTATAGGTGAGCAGTTCTTC CASSQPRGAIGEQFF
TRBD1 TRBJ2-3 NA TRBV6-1 TGTGCCAGCAGTCGACAGGGGGCGAAAGATACGCAGTATTTT CASSRQGAKDTQYF
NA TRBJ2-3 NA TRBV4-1 TGCGCCAGCAGCCAAGAAACTACCTGGGGCACAGATACGCAGTATTTT CASSQETTWGTDTQYF
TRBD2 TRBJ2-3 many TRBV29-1 TGCAGCGCCACTAGCGGGCCGAACTCAGATACGCAGTATTTT CSATSGPNSDTQYF
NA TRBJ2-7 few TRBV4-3 TGCGCCAGCAGCCAAGTGTGGGCAGGGGCTGAGGAGCAGTACTTC CASSQVWAGAEEQYF
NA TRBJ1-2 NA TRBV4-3 TGCGCCAGCAGCCAAGATTGGCAGGGAGCCCGCTATGGCTACACCTTC CASSQDWQGARYGYTF
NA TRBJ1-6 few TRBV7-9 TGTGCCAGCAGCGAGTACTCCTATAATTCACCCCTCCACTTT CASSEYSYNSPLHF
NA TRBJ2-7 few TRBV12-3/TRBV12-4 TGTGCCAGCAGTCCGGTGGACGCCTACGAGCAGTACTTC CASSPVDAYEQYF
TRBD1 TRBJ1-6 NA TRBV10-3 TGTGCCATCACCGGGACAGCTTATTCACCCCTCCACTTT CAITGTAYSPLHF
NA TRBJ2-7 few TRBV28 TGTGCCAGCAGTTTGATGCACGAGCAGTACTTC CASSLMHEQYF
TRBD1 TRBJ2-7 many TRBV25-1 TGTGCCAGCAGCGCCCGACAGGGCAAGGGCTCCTACGAGCAGTACTTC CASSARQGKGSYEQYF
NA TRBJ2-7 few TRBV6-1 TGTGCCAGCAGTGAGGACTGGGCCAGCTACGAGCAGTACTTC CASSEDWASYEQYF
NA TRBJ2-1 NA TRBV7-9 TGTGCCAGCAGACTACAGGGTGACAATGAGCAGTTCTTC CASRLQGDNEQFF
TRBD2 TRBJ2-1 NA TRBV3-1 TGTGCCAGCAGCACTAGCGGGAGGCAGTTCTTC CASSTSGRQFF
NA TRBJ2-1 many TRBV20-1 TGCAGTGCCGACGACTACTACTACAATGAGCAGTTCTTC CSADDYYYNEQFF
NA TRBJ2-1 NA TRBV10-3 TGTGCCATCAGCCGGGACGTAGCAGAGGTAGAGCAGTTCTTC CAISRDVAEVEQFF
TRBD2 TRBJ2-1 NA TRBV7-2 TGTGCCAGCAGCTTAGTCGCCCACAGTCGCGGGGGGAACTACAATGAGCAGTTCTTC CASSLVAHSRGGNYNEQFF
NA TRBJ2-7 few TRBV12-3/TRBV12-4 TGTGCCAGCAGTTTTCGAGGGTTCGAGCAGTACTTC CASSFRGFEQYF
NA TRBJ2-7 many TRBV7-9 TGTGCCAGCAGCTTAGAGCAGGGCAACGAGCAGTACTTC CASSLEQGNEQYF
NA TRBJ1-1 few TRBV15 TGTGCCACCAGCAGAGTGTCGTACACTGAAGCTTTCTTT CATSRVSYTEAFF
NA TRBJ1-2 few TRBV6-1 TGTGCCAGCTCGTGGGACAATAACTATGGCTACACCTTC CASSWDNNYGYTF
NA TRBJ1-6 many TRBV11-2 TGTGCCAGCAGCCTAGGGACCTCCTCACCCCTCCACTTT CASSLGTSSPLHF
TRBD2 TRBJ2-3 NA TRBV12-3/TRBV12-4 TGTGCCAGCAGTTTAAGCGGGAGAGATACGCAGTATTTT CASSLSGRDTQYF
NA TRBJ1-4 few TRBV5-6 TGTGCCAGCAGCCAGGCGGGGGGGGTGATCGGTGAAAAACTGTTTTTT CASSQAGGVIGEKLFF
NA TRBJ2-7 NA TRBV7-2 TGTGCCAGCAGCCTACAGGTTATTAGCTCCTACGAGCAGTACTTC CASSLQVISSYEQYF
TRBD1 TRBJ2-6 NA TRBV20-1 TGCAGTGCTTGGACCGGGACAGGGGCCCCCTCTGGGGCCAACGTCCTGACTTTC CSAWTGTGAPSGANVLTF
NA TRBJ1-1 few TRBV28 TGTGCCACCCGGACAGTGGTTGAAGCTTTCTTT CATRTVVEAFF
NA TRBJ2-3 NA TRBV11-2 TGTGCCAGCAGCCTGGACTCGAGACAAACAGATACGCAGTATTTT CASSLDSRQTDTQYF
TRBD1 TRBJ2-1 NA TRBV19 TGTGCCAGTAACCTACAGGGGGACTCCTACAATGAGCAGTTCTTC CASNLQGDSYNEQFF
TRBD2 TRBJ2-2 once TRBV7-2 TGTGCCAGCAGCTCCTTTCACGGACTAGCGGGAGGGGAGCTGTTTTTT CASSSFHGLAGGELFF
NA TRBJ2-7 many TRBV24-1 TGTGCCACCAAACTCACAGGAGGAGTGCAGTACTTC CATKLTGGVQYF
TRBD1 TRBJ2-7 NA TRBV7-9 TGTGCCAGCAGCTTACGTCCAGGGGGCTTCCCATACGAGCAGTACTTC CASSLRPGGFPYEQYF
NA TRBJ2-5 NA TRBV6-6 TGTGCCACCTGGGGCGAGACCCAGTACTTC CATWGETQYF
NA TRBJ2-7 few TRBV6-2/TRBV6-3 TGTGCCAGCAGTTCCATGACAGGCGTCTACGAGCAGTACTTC CASSSMTGVYEQYF
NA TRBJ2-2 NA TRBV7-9 TGTGCCAGCAGCACCCCAGGGTACACCGGGGAGCTGTTTTTT CASSTPGYTGELFF
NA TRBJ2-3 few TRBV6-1 TGTGCCAGCAGTCCCATAACTCTAGGGGCAGATACGCAGTATTTT CASSPITLGADTQYF
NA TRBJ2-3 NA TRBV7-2 TGTGCCAGCAGCCCCCCTATCCGGGATACGCAGTATTTT CASSPPIRDTQYF
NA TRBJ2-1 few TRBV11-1 TGTGCCAGCAGCTTAGCTTATCTGGCCAGTAGGGCATACAATGAGCAGTTCTTC CASSLAYLASRAYNEQFF
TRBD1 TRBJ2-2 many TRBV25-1 TGTGCCAGCAAGGGACAGGGGGTATCCGGGGAGCTGTTTTTT CASKGQGVSGELFF
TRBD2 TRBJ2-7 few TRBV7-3 TGTGCCAGCAGCGTCACCGGGACTAGCGGCTACGAGCAGTACTTC CASSVTGTSGYEQYF
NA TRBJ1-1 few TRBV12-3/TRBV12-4 TGTGCCAGCAGTTTAGTGGGGTGGGGCACTGAAGCTTTCTTT CASSLVGWGTEAFF